The text below deals with one T cell receptor (beta chain). Its antigen is unknown. This entry comes from a study of T cells after yellow fever vaccination. Notes on the study in general: Researchers noted that a small share of clonotypes showed up in both CD4 and CD8 compartments. Most clones from primary vaccination were detected again post-booster (roughly 96% CD4, around 90% CD8). The secondary response was weaker but peaked faster, day 5 versus 15.

V was trimmed by 5 bases and J by 2 bases, leaving 13 bases between them. The CDR3 has 15 residues. TCRdb processed the 5' RACE reads anew with MiXCR; each CDR3 protein has one entry. The table has about 510,000 distinct CDR3 sequences, 21% seen once. The source was PBMCs, collected approximately 22 days after the first yellow fever vaccination. J is TRBJ1-5 and V is TRBV12-3 or TRBV12-4; D gene ambiguous. The source is a young man who received the YFV17D yellow fever vaccine. This CDR3 is CASSTRGNGNQPQHF. CDR3 in DNA: TGTGCCAGCAGTACCCGGGGAAACGGCAATCAGCCCCAGCATTTT.